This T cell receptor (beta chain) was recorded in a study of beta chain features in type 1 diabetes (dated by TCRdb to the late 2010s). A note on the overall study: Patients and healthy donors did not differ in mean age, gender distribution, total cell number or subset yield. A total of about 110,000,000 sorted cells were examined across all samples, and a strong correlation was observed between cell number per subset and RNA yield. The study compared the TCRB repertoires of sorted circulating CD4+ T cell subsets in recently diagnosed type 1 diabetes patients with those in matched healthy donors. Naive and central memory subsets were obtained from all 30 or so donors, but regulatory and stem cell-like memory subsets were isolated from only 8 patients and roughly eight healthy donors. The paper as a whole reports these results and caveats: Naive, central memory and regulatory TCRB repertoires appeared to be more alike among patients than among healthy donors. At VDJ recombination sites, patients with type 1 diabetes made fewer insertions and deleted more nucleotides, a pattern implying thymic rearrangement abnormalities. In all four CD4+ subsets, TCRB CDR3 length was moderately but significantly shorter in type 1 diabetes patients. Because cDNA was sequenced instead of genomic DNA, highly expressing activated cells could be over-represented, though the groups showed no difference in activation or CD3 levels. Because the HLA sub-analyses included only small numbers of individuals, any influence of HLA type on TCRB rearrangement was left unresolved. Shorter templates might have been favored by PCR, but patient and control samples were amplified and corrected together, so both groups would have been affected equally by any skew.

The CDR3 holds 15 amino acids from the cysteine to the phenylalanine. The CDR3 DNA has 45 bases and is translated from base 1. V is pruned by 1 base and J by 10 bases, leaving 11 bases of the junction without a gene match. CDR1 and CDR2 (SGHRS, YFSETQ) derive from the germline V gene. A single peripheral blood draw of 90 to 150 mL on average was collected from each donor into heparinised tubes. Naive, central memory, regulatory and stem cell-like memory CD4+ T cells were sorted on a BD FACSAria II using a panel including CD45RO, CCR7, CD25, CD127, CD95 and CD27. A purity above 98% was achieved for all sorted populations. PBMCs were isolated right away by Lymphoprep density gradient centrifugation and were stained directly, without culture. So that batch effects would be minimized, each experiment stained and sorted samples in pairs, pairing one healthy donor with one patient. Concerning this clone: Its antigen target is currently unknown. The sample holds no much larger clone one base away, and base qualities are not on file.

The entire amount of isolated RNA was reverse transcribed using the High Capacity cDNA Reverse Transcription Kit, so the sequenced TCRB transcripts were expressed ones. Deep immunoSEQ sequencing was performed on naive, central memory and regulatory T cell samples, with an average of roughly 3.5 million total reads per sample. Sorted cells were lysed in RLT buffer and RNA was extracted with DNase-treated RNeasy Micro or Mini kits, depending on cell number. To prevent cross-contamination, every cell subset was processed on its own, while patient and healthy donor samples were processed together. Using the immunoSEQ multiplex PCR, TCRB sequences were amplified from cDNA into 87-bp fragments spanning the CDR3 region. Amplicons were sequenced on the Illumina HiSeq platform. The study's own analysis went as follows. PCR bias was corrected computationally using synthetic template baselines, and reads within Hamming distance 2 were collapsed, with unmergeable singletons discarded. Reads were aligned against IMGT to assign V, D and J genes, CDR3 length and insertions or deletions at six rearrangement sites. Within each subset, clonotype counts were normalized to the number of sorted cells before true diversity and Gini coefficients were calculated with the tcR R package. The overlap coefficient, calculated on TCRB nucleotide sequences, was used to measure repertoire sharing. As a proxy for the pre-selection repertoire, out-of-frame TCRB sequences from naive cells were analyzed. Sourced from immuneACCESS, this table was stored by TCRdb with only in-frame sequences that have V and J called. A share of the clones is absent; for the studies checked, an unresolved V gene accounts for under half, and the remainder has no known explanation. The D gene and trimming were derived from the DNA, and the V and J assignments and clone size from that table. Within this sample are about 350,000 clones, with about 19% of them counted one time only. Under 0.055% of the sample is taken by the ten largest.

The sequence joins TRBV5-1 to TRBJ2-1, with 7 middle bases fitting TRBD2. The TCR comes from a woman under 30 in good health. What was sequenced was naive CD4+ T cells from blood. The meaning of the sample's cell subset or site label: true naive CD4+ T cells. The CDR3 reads CASSLFPGTSDEQFF. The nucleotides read TGCGCCAGCAGCTTGTTTCCCGGAACTAGCGACGAGCAGTTCTTC.